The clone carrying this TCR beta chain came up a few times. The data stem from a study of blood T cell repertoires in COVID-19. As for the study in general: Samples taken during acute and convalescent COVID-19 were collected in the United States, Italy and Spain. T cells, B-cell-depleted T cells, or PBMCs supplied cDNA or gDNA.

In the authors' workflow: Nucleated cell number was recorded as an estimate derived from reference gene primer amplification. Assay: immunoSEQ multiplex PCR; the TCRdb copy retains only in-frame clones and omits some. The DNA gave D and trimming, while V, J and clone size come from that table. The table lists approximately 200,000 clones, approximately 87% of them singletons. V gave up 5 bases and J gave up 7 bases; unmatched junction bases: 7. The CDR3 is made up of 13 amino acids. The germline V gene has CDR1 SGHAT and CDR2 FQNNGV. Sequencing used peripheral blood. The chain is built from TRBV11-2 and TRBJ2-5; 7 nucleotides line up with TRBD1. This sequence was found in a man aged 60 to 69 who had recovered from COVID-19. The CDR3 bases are TGTGCCAGCAGCCAGGGGGTCAGTGGGACCCAGTACTTC. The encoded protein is CASSQGVSGTQYF.